Below, 3 T cell receptor beta chains from the same sample are listed, as sequenced in a study of OX40 agonist ivuxolimab in advanced cancers. Assay used: immunoSEQ multiplex PCR; TCRdb lists only in-frame clones, some missing. The data hold more than 65,000 clones, with approximately 94% observed a single time. Sequencing used CD4+ or CD8+ T cells sorted from blood, obtained in a trial of the OX40 agonist ivuxolimab. The receptors shown here come from an adult with an advanced solid tumor such as melanoma, head and neck, liver or kidney cancer.

The chain has TRBV5-4 and TRBJ2-3; 8 bases fit TRBD2. The V and J ends lost 2 bases and 4 bases, in that order; junction bases with no gene match: 6. The germline V gene encodes CDR1 SGHNT and CDR2 YYREEE (reference sequence). This CDR3 is built from 15 residues. The CDR3 loop reads CASSLGTSSADTQYF. The CDR3 coding sequence is TGTGCCAGCAGCTTAGGGACTAGTTCGGCAGATACGCAGTATTTT.

In this sample, this clone turned up a few times. This rearrangement joins TRBV9 to TRBJ1-1; weak D call: TRBD1 (6 bases). The V end was cut by 4 bases, the J end by 11 bases, with 21 bases between. The CDR3 is made up of 14 amino acids. Germline-derived CDR1 and CDR2 are SGDLS and YYNGEE. CDR3 nucleotide sequence: TGTGCCAGCAGCCCTTCAAGGGACATCACAGGGGCTTTCTTT. It is translated as CASSPSRDITGAFF. The entire variable domain, with the rest obtained from reference TRBV9 and TRBJ1-1, is as follows: DSGVTQTPKHLITATGQRVTLRCSPRSGDLSVYWYQQSLDQGLQFLIQYYNGEERAKGNILERFSAQQFPDLHSELNLSSLELGDSALYFCASSPSRDITGAFFGQGTRLTVV.

This clone came up a few times. The V call is TRBV5-6, the J call TRBJ2-5; TRBD1 or TRBD2 may be the D gene (5 bases each). This CDR3 comprises 12 residues. Trimming removed 4 bases from V and 5 bases from J, with 9 bases in between. The germline CDR1 and CDR2 sequences are SGHDT and YYEEEE. The CDR3 protein is CASSVGTETQYF. Here the CDR3 DNA reads TGTGCCAGCAGCGTAGGGACCGAGACCCAGTACTTC.